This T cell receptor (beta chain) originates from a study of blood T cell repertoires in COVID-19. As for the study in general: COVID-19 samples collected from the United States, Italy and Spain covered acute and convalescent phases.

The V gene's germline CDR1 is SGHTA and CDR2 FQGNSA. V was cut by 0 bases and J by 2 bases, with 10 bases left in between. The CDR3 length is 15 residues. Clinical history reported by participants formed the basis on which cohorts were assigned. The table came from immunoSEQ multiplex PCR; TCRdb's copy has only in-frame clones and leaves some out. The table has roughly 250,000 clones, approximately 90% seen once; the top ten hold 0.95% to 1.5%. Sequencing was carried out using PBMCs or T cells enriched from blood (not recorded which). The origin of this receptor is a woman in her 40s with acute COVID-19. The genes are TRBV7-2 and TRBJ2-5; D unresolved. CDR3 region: CASSLAGPVQETQYF. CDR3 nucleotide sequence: TGTGCCAGCAGCTTAGCGGGCCCCGTTCAAGAGACCCAGTACTTC.